This T cell receptor (beta chain) stems from a study of OX40 agonist ivuxolimab in advanced cancers. Repertoires were generated with immunoSEQ multiplex PCR, while TCRdb's copy carries only in-frame clones and drops some. The data contain some 64,000 clones, 92% of them singletons. Trimming took 4 bases from V and 0 from J; bases not matched to a gene: 13. The length of the CDR3 is 20 residues. Germline CDR1 reads LNHNV; CDR2 reads YYDKDF (reference sequence). The source of this sequence is an adult with an advanced solid tumor such as melanoma, head and neck, liver or kidney cancer. The input for sequencing was CD4+ or CD8+ T cells sorted from blood, taken in a trial of the OX40 agonist ivuxolimab. V is TRBV15 and J is TRBJ2-1; 12 bases fit TRBD2. CDR3 in DNA: TGTGCCACCAGCACGTCGCAGGGACTAGCGGGCTTAAGCTCCTACAATGAGCAGTTCTTC. Encoded protein: CATSTSQGLAGLSSYNEQFF.